Each of the 10 T cell receptor beta chains below was sequenced from the same sample in a study of T cell responses to AZD1222 COVID-19 vaccine. Sequencing was performed with immunoSEQ multiplex PCR; in TCRdb, only in-frame clones are kept and a portion is missing. Counted here are approximately 120,000 clones, 90% to 95% occurring once; the ten biggest clones make up approximately 4.8%. The sequencing here drew on peripheral blood, taken on day 0 of AZD1222 vaccination. Receptors originate from an adult in good health.

The chain is built from TRBV6-2 or TRBV6-3 and TRBJ1-1; the match to TRBD1 covers 8 bases. The V segment lost 5 bases and the J segment 4 bases; nucleotides outside the gene matches: 9. The V gene's germline CDR1 is MNHEY and CDR2 SVGEGT. The CDR3 totals 15 residues. The CDR3 DNA reads TGTGCCAGCAGTGGCGGCAGGGGGCGCGCCACTGAAGCTTTCTTT. Translation: CASSGGRGRATEAFF.

The V and J genes are TRBV11-2 and TRBJ2-1, with TRBD2 matching 13 bases. Germline V CDR1 and CDR2: SGHAT, FQNNGV. The CDR3 contains 16 residues. The trim removed 5 bases at V and 5 bases at J, leaving 6 bases unmatched. The CDR3 loop is CASSLGTSGADNEQFF. In nucleotides, the CDR3 is TGTGCCAGCAGCCTAGGGACTAGCGGGGCAGACAATGAGCAGTTCTTC.

This CDR3 is CASSQDGEGSNYGYTF. CDR3 bases: TGCGCCAGCAGCCAAGATGGTGAAGGGTCTAACTATGGCTACACCTTC. This chain joins TRBV4-3 and TRBJ1-2; D uncertain. Germline CDR1 reads LGHNA; CDR2 reads YSLEER. The CDR3 loop spans 16 amino acids. The V end lost 0 bases, the J end lost 0 bases, and 11 bases lay between the germline ends.

The chain has TRBV30 and TRBJ1-1; D ambiguous. The germline V and J ends were trimmed by 4 bases and 11 bases, with 14 bases remaining between them. Germline loops: CDR1 GTSNPN, CDR2 SVGIG (reference sequence). The CDR3 is made up of 11 amino acids. Here the CDR3 reads CAWNGRVGAFF. The CDR3 DNA reads as TGTGCCTGGAACGGCCGCGTCGGGGCTTTCTTT.

The genes are TRBV19 and TRBJ1-5, with unresolved D. CDR1 is LNHDA and CDR2 is SQIVND in the germline V gene (reference sequence). This CDR3 is 13 amino acids long. Trimming pared 1 base from V and 7 bases from J, leaving 8 bases between. The CDR3 reads CASSIGVMQPQHF. CDR3 bases: TGTGCCAGTAGTATAGGGGTTATGCAGCCCCAGCATTTT.

This rearrangement joins TRBV7-8 to TRBJ1-5; no clear D gene. Trimming shortened V by 1 base and J by 7 bases, and 14 bases separated the two germline ends. CDR3 length: 15 residues. CDR1 SGHVS and CDR2 FQNEAQ come from the germline V gene. The CDR3 sequence is CASSLVMGKGQPQHF. For the CDR3, the DNA is TGTGCCAGCAGCTTAGTTATGGGGAAGGGACAGCCCCAGCATTTT.

V gene TRBV7-9 combines with J gene TRBJ2-3; a weak D match, TRBD1 (6 bases). Germline V CDR1 and CDR2: SEHNR, FQNEAQ (reference sequence). V gave up 5 bases and J gave up 4 bases, with 13 bases separating them. This CDR3 region has 14 residues. CDR3 protein: CASSGGGQSDTQYF. The CDR3 DNA reads TGTGCCAGCAGCGGTGGTGGACAGTCAGATACGCAGTATTTT.

The DNA for the CDR3 is TGTGCCAGCAGCAGTGGCAGAAGCTCTGGAAACACCATATATTTT. Its translation: CASSSGRSSGNTIYF. The rearrangement uses TRBV9 and TRBJ1-3; no reliable D call. Germline values: CDR1 SGDLS, CDR2 YYNGEE. V dropped 4 bases and J dropped 0 bases, with 11 bases sitting between them. The CDR3 is 15 amino acids.

The V and J genes are TRBV28 and TRBJ2-1; 10 bases line up with TRBD1. Looked up from germline, CDR1 is MDHEN and CDR2 is SYDVKM. J lost 7 bases, V lost 5 bases, and 11 bases had no gene match. CDR3 size: 16 residues. The CDR3 bases are TGTGCCAGCAGTCGTCTGGACAGGGGGGTGTTTAATGAGCAGTTCTTC. This gives the protein CASSRLDRGVFNEQFF. The full variable domain, in which reference TRBV28 and TRBJ2-1 provide the parts outside the CDR3, is DVKVTQSSRYLVKRTGEKVFLECVQDMDHENMFWYRQDPGLGLRLIYFSYDVKMKEKGDIPEGYSVSREKKERFSLILESASTNQTSMYLCASSRLDRGVFNEQFFGPGTRLTVL.

This sequence joins TRBV19 and TRBJ2-7, with a tentative D call TRBD1 (5 bases). Germline V gene lookup returns CDR1 LNHDA and CDR2 SQIVND (reference sequence). V lost 5 bases to trimming and J lost 2 bases, with 10 bases between them. The CDR3 is made up of 13 amino acids. The CDR3: CASSWGTAYEQYF. CDR3 sequence (DNA): TGTGCCAGTAGTTGGGGCACGGCCTACGAGCAGTACTTC.